A selection of T cell receptor beta chains follows, all from one sample in a study of T cells after yellow fever vaccination. TCRdb reanalysed the 5' RACE reads using MiXCR and keeps one entry per CDR3 protein. The top ten hold about 40% of the sample, which has around 30,000 distinct CDR3 sequences, less than 6.5% seen once. The specimen comprised CD8+ T cells sorted from PBMCs, sampled 10 days after the yellow fever booster vaccination. These receptors were taken from a man younger than 45 who received the YFV17D yellow fever vaccine. Both conserved end residues are part of each CDR3. A D gene is named only where the DNA matches it firmly. Size values are once, few and many counts, or a class for expanded clones, and some rows have none.

CDR3	DNA	V	J	size	length	D
CASSEGLAATYNEQFF	TGTGCCAGCAGCGAGGGACTAGCGGCTACCTACAATGAGCAGTTCTTC	TRBV9	TRBJ2-1	many	16	TRBD2
CASSDRQVITDTQYF	TGTGCCAGCAGTGACCGACAGGTTATCACAGATACGCAGTATTTT	TRBV12-3/TRBV12-4	TRBJ2-3	many	15	NA
CASSLITSGVFYNEQFF	TGCGCCAGCAGCTTGATTACGTCGGGAGTTTTCTACAATGAGCAGTTCTTC	TRBV5-1	TRBJ2-1	many	17	NA
CASSYLGGGPDTQYF	TGTGCCAGCAGCTACCTCGGCGGGGGCCCAGATACGCAGTATTTT	TRBV7-8	TRBJ2-3	many	15	NA
CASSSWDRPSFNSPLHF	TGTGCCAGCAGTAGTTGGGACAGACCTAGCTTTAATTCACCCCTCCACTTT	TRBV12-3/TRBV12-4	TRBJ1-6	many	17	TRBD1
CASSGAGTSGDSSYNEQFF	TGTGCCAGCAGTGGAGCCGGGACTAGCGGCGATAGCTCCTACAATGAGCAGTTCTTC	TRBV27	TRBJ2-1	many	19	TRBD2
CASSELLGTMGGELFF	TGCGCCAGCAGTGAACTTCTAGGGACAATGGGCGGGGAGCTGTTTTTT	TRBV10-2	TRBJ2-2	many	16	NA
CASSFSDTQYF	TGTGCCAGCAGTTTTTCAGATACGCAGTATTTT	TRBV27	TRBJ2-3	many	11	NA
CASSLGGVYEQYF	TGTGCCAGCAGCTTGGGGGGTGTTTACGAGCAGTACTTC	TRBV7-9	TRBJ2-7	many	13	NA
CASTGTSGVNEQFF	TGTGCCAGCACCGGGACTAGCGGGGTTAATGAGCAGTTCTTC	TRBV6-1	TRBJ2-1	many	14	TRBD2
CASSSRLGGTEAFF	TGTGCCAGCAGCTCCCGGCTGGGGGGCACTGAAGCTTTCTTT	TRBV5-5	TRBJ1-1	NA	14	NA
CSAFDIATRAGKTEAFF	TGCAGTGCTTTCGACATTGCCACACGGGCCGGGAAGACTGAAGCTTTCTTT	TRBV20-1	TRBJ1-1	once	17	NA
CATSDFGQGSVAGELFF	TGTGCCACCAGTGATTTCGGACAGGGTTCTGTCGCCGGGGAGCTGTTTTTT	TRBV24-1	TRBJ2-2	many	17	TRBD1
CASSRTHSNQPQHF	TGTGCCAGCAGTCGGACACATAGCAATCAGCCCCAGCATTTT	TRBV12-3/TRBV12-4	TRBJ1-5	many	14	NA
CSVESGELFF	TGCAGCGTTGAGAGCGGGGAGCTGTTTTTT	TRBV29-1	TRBJ2-2	many	10	NA
CASSTLSGVAAYEQYF	TGTGCCAGCAGCACCCTCTCCGGGGTAGCCGCCTACGAGCAGTACTTC	TRBV7-2	TRBJ2-7	many	16	NA
CASSLFSSSYNSPLHF	TGTGCCAGCAGTTTATTTTCCAGCTCCTATAATTCACCCCTCCACTTT	TRBV27	TRBJ1-6	many	16	NA
CASRLAGGDTQYF	TGTGCCAGCCGCCTAGCGGGGGGAGATACGCAGTATTTT	TRBV7-6	TRBJ2-3	many	13	TRBD2
CASSLAGGQETQYF	TGTGCCAGCAGCTTAGCGGGAGGCCAGGAGACCCAGTACTTC	TRBV9	TRBJ2-5	many	14	TRBD2
CASSRAFMEREKLFF	TGTGCCAGCAGTCGAGCCTTCATGGAGCGTGAAAAACTGTTTTTT	TRBV28	TRBJ1-4	many	15	NA
CASSTSLVDEQYF	TGTGCCAGTTCGACTAGCTTAGTCGACGAGCAGTACTTC	TRBV12-3/TRBV12-4	TRBJ2-7	many	13	TRBD2
CSARGTGTNPYEQYF	TGCAGTGCTAGAGGAACCGGGACTAATCCCTACGAGCAGTACTTC	TRBV20-1	TRBJ2-7	many	15	TRBD2
CASSFDTQYF	TGTGCCAGCAGCTTTGATACGCAGTATTTT	TRBV7-9	TRBJ2-3	many	10	NA
CASSESPQHYGYTF	TGCGCCAGCAGTGAGTCGCCACAGCACTATGGCTACACCTTC	TRBV10-2	TRBJ1-2	many	14	NA
CSVLAGGAQETQYF	TGCAGCGTGTTAGCGGGAGGGGCACAAGAGACCCAGTACTTC	TRBV29-1	TRBJ2-5	many	14	TRBD2
CASNRAYSNQPQHF	TGTGCCAGCAACAGGGCCTATAGCAATCAGCCCCAGCATTTT	TRBV6-5	TRBJ1-5	many	14	NA
CASSLNHPADYSNQPQHF	TGTGCCAGCTCACTTAATCATCCGGCGGACTATAGCAATCAGCCCCAGCATTTT	TRBV18	TRBJ1-5	many	18	NA
CASSKTRDTGELFF	TGTGCCAGCAGCAAGACTAGGGACACCGGGGAGCTGTTTTTT	TRBV7-6	TRBJ2-2	many	14	NA
CASSVGPQGNEQFF	TGTGCCAGCAGCGTAGGGCCACAGGGGAATGAGCAGTTCTTC	TRBV9	TRBJ2-1	many	14	TRBD1
CATASRNEQFF	TGTGCCACGGCTTCGAGAAATGAGCAGTTCTTC	TRBV10-3	TRBJ2-1	many	11	NA
CASSLAPASSNEQFF	TGTGCCAGCAGCTTAGCGCCGGCTTCTTCCAATGAGCAGTTCTTC	TRBV7-9	TRBJ2-1	many	15	NA
CASKGGSTDTQYF	TGTGCCAGCAAGGGGGGGTCCACAGATACGCAGTATTTT	TRBV27	TRBJ2-3	many	13	NA
CASSLASAGADEQYF	TGTGCCAGCAGCTTGGCCTCGGCGGGAGCAGACGAGCAGTACTTC	TRBV5-4	TRBJ2-7	many	15	TRBD2
CASSSLSDRTSSF	TGTGCCAGCAGCTCGCTCTCGGACCGAACCTCCAGCTTC	TRBV11-2	TRBJ2-7	many	13	NA
CASSLGILDNEQFF	TGCGCCAGCAGCTTGGGAATTCTTGACAATGAGCAGTTCTTC	TRBV5-1	TRBJ2-1	many	14	NA
CSASWTGGMNTEAFF	TGCAGTGCTAGTTGGACAGGGGGCATGAACACTGAAGCTTTCTTT	TRBV20-1	TRBJ1-1	many	15	TRBD1
CASSIMSRDYNEQFF	TGTGCCAGTAGTATAATGTCCAGGGACTACAATGAGCAGTTCTTC	TRBV19	TRBJ2-1	many	15	NA
CASSESGYEQFF	TGCGCCAGCAGTGAGTCGGGGTATGAGCAGTTCTTC	TRBV10-2	TRBJ2-1	many	12	NA
CASTASTEGYNEQFF	TGTGCCAGCACAGCCTCGACCGAGGGGTACAATGAGCAGTTCTTC	TRBV5-4	TRBJ2-1	many	15	NA
CSVEGSGQGAGTQYF	TGCAGCGTTGAAGGTTCTGGACAGGGGGCTGGGACCCAGTACTTC	TRBV29-1	TRBJ2-5	many	15	TRBD1
CASSQGSGTTGSYEQYF	TGTGCCAGCAGCCAAGGTTCCGGGACTACTGGGTCCTACGAGCAGTACTTC	TRBV4-2	TRBJ2-7	many	17	TRBD2
CATRRGMYNEQFF	TGTGCCACCAGGCGGGGAATGTACAATGAGCAGTTCTTC	TRBV15	TRBJ2-1	many	13	NA
CSASKISLMNTEAFF	TGCAGTGCTAGCAAAATAAGTCTCATGAACACTGAAGCTTTCTTT	TRBV20-1	TRBJ1-1	many	15	NA
CSAKPGSWGRTYEQYF	TGCAGTGCTAAACCCGGGTCTTGGGGGAGAACCTACGAGCAGTACTTC	TRBV20-1	TRBJ2-7	many	16	NA
CASSQSQRTWGNIQYF	TGCGCCAGCAGTCAATCTCAGCGGACTTGGGGAAACATTCAGTACTTC	TRBV23-1	TRBJ2-4	few	16	NA
CASGPGHLYEQYF	TGTGCCAGCGGACCGGGACACCTGTACGAGCAGTACTTC	TRBV19	TRBJ2-7	NA	13	NA
CASSMSGGTEETQYF	TGTGCCAGTAGTATGAGCGGGGGAACGGAGGAGACCCAGTACTTC	TRBV19	TRBJ2-5	many	15	TRBD2